Listed below are T cell receptor beta chains from one sample, sequenced in a study of graft-versus-host responses after intestinal transplantation. Clones were read by immunoSEQ multiplex PCR, and TCRdb kept only the in-frame ones, dropping some. In the table there are thousands of clones, 25% to 40% of which are singletons. Sequenced here: alloreactive CD8+ T cells from a mixed lymphocyte reaction culture, sampled before transplantation. These receptors originate from a human patient who was an organ donor for intestinal transplantation. Both conserved end residues are part of each CDR3. The order of the fields is D gene, V gene, J gene, CDR3 protein. D genes are given only for firm matches.

>TRBD2|TRBV4-2|TRBJ2-2
CASSQDRKGLAYAGELFF
>TRBD2|TRBV9|NA
CASSALAGGDEQYF
>TRBD2|TRBV6-6|TRBJ2-5
CASSYNGGAVETQYF
>NA|TRBV6-6|TRBJ1-1
CASSPLVPGDEAFF
>NA|TRBV18|TRBJ2-1
CASSGRGGLSSYNEQFF
>NA|TRBV5-6|TRBJ2-1
CASSFISDEQFF
>NA|TRBV5-4|TRBJ2-7
CASSFRGEQYF
>NA|TRBV4-3|TRBJ2-1
CASSLGLLSYNEQFF
>NA|TRBV18|TRBJ2-4
CASSPRHKNIQYF
>NA|TRBV6-1|TRBJ1-2
CASSPDRSYGYTF
>TRBD1|TRBV15|TRBJ2-2
CATSRGDRGGTGELFF
>NA|TRBV7-3|TRBJ2-7
CASRPVGGQSYSYEQYF
>NA|TRBV5-5|TRBJ1-2
CASSFRRGYGYTF
>NA|TRBV13|TRBJ1-4
CASSLGGPATNEKLFF
>NA|TRBV27|TRBJ2-7
CASSLTGSYEQYF
>TRBD1|TRBV9|TRBJ2-7
CASSIDRGDEQYF
>TRBD2|TRBV5-1|TRBJ2-5
CASSLAVNEETQYF
>TRBD2|TRBV2|TRBJ2-3
CASSGLAGGYTDTQYF
>NA|TRBV5-1|TRBJ2-3
CASSLADSNTDTQYF
>NA|TRBV7-9|TRBJ2-7
CASSSRVLGAYEQYF
>NA|TRBV7-8|TRBJ2-6
CASSWGPGANVLTF
>TRBD1|TRBV23-1|TRBJ1-1
CASSLRQGAMGTEAFF
>TRBD1|TRBV27|TRBJ1-4
CASSPQGYPNEKLFF
>NA|TRBV27|TRBJ2-7
CASRTLSEQYF
>TRBD1|TRBV7-8|TRBJ1-2
CASSPGTGVYGYTF
>TRBD2|TRBV27|TRBJ2-3
CASSLLTSGGSTDTQYF
>NA|TRBV6-5|TRBJ1-2
CASSYEWGDGYTF
>TRBD1|TRBV5-1|TRBJ2-3
CASSLVDRPKTQYF
>TRBD2|TRBV7-9|TRBJ2-7
CASSATSGGADLNEQYF
>NA|TRBV11-2|TRBJ2-1
CASSLDHGYSYNEQFF
>TRBD2|TRBV9|TRBJ2-2
CASSPGLAGATGELFF
>NA|TRBV27|TRBJ2-5
CASSFGSGETQYF
>TRBD1|TRBV5-1|TRBJ2-7
CASSLRTGRYEQYF
>NA|TRBV4-3|TRBJ2-1
CASSQDVAFYNEQFF
>NA|TRBV4-1|TRBJ2-5
CASSLQVRQTQYF
>NA|TRBV27|TRBJ1-5
CASSWLLNQPQHF
>NA|TRBV5-1|TRBJ2-3
CASSSDRYTDTQYF